These 21 T cell receptor beta chains were sequenced from one sample in a study of Ad26.COV2.S vaccination and SARS-CoV-2 variants. TCRdb's copy holds only in-frame clones and misses some; the assay was immunoSEQ multiplex PCR. The sample yields more than 300,000 clones, around 88% seen once. Treatment meaning: roughly 19 received Ad26.COV2.S at low or high dose, single or two shots; a few received placebo; per-sample allocation not given. Material that was analyzed had been drawn on day 63 after the first vaccine or placebo injection. The sequencing here drew on peripheral blood, taken in a trial of Ad26.COV2.S vaccine versus placebo. These receptor sequences come from a person aged 18-60 years who received the Ad26.COV2.S COVID-19 vaccine or a placebo.

The chain combines TRBV24-1 with TRBJ2-1; 7 positions agree with TRBD1. The CDR3 loop spans 13 amino acids. Germline assignment: CDR1 KGHDR and CDR2 SFDVKD. V shed 7 bases, J shed 10 bases, and the junction held 9 bases outside the gene matches. The CDR3 nucleotides read TGTGCCACCAGCCAAACAGGGGTACGAGAGCAGTTCTTC. This encodes CATSQTGVREQFF.

A note on this clone: Other DNA sequences in this specimen translate into the identical CDR3. This chain uses TRBV3-1 (or the pseudogene TRBV3-2) with TRBJ2-1; TRBD2 matches 10 bases. The CDR3 contains 15 residues. CDR1 and CDR2 from the germline V gene are LGHDT and YNNKEL (reference sequence). V lost 4 bases to trimming and J lost 3 bases; unmatched junction nucleotides: 3. CDR3 region: CASSPLAGSYNEQFF. DNA for the CDR3: TGTGCCAGCAGCCCACTAGCGGGGAGCTACAATGAGCAGTTCTTC.

This clone was found a few times. The V gene is TRBV6-2 or TRBV6-3, the J gene TRBJ1-4; TRBD1 matches at 9 bases. Germline values: CDR1 MNHEY, CDR2 SVGEGT. V lost 5 bases, J lost 5 bases, and 6 bases stayed unmatched. The CDR3 has 15 amino acids. The CDR3 DNA follows: TGTGCCAGCAGTCGGACCGGGACAGGGAATGAAAAACTGTTTTTT. Encoded protein: CASSRTGTGNEKLFF.

In its sample, this clone was seen a few times. This chain joins TRBV30 and TRBJ1-6, with D possibly matching TRBD1 (6 bases). Germline loops: CDR1 GTSNPN, CDR2 SVGIG (reference sequence). V dropped 4 bases and J dropped 3 bases, with 16 bases sitting between them. The CDR3 has 16 amino acids. CDR3 in amino acids: CAWTQGTVGYNSPLHF. The CDR3 DNA reads as TGTGCCTGGACACAGGGAACGGTCGGCTATAATTCACCCCTCCACTTT.

The J gene is TRBJ1-3, the V gene TRBV6-5, with D perhaps TRBD1 (5 bases). Germline lookup yields CDR1 MNHEY and CDR2 SVGAGI. The CDR3 totals 14 residues. Between the trimmed V and J ends, which lost 7 bases and 4 bases, there was a span of 14 bases. The CDR3 region has the DNA TGTGCCAGCACAACGGGGGGTACAGGAAACACCATATATTTT. Protein sequence: CASTTGGTGNTIYF.

The chain recombines TRBV9 with TRBJ1-6; 8 bases fit TRBD1. J gave up 8 bases and V 4 bases, and 8 bases lay outside the gene matches. Germline CDR1 SGDLS, CDR2 YYNGEE. The CDR3 length is 15 residues. CDR3 nucleotides: TGTGCCAGCAGCCCCGATCTGACAGGGGATTCACCCCTCCACTTT. Protein sequence: CASSPDLTGDSPLHF.

The rearrangement links TRBV30 to TRBJ2-7; D is perhaps TRBD1 or TRBD2 (5 bases each). This CDR3 is built from 14 residues. From germline, CDR1 is GTSNPN and CDR2 SVGIG (reference sequence). V lost 0 bases and J 6 bases, leaving 15 bases between the germline ends. CDR3 coding DNA: TGTGCCTGGAGTGTACTTGGGGGTTCTAGCGAGCAGTACTTC. Translation: CAWSVLGGSSEQYF.

This chain joins TRBV5-5 and TRBJ2-1, with 10 bases aligning to TRBD2. The CDR3 runs to 17 residues. Trimming cost V 5 bases and J 3 bases; bases outside gene matches: 11. CDR1 SGHKS and CDR2 YYEKEE come from the germline V gene (reference sequence). In DNA form, the CDR3 reads TGTGCCAGCAGGCCGAAATTAGCGGGGGGATTCTACAATGAGCAGTTCTTC. Its protein product is CASRPKLAGGFYNEQFF.

This chain links TRBV4-3 with TRBJ1-4, with a tentative D call TRBD1 (6 bases). CDR1 LGHNA and CDR2 YSLEER come from the germline V gene. Trimming took off 0 bases at V and 7 bases at J, with 12 bases between the two ends. This CDR3 region has 15 residues. The DNA for the CDR3 is TGCGCCAGCAGCCAAGACGGACAGTTAAGTGAAAAACTGTTTTTT. This sequence encodes CASSQDGQLSEKLFF.

The chain is built from TRBV5-1 and TRBJ2-3; 11 nucleotides align to TRBD2. J was trimmed by 3 bases and V by 6 bases; bases with no gene match: 6. This CDR3 is 15 amino acids long. Germline CDR1 SGHRS, CDR2 YFSETQ. CDR3 sequence: CASKKTSGSTDTQYF. The CDR3 bases are TGCGCCAGCAAAAAAACTAGCGGGAGTACAGATACGCAGTATTTT.

The chain links TRBV9 to TRBJ2-3; 7 bases map to TRBD2. Germline assignment: CDR1 SGDLS and CDR2 YYNGEE. The V gene end was trimmed by 3 bases and the J gene end by 2 bases; junction bases not matched to a gene: 3. The CDR3 is 14 residues long. CDR3 protein: CASSARGTTDTQYF. In nucleotides, the CDR3 is TGTGCCAGCAGCGCGCGGGGGACCACAGATACGCAGTATTTT.

V and J are TRBV6-4 and TRBJ1-6; D ambiguous. The germline gives CDR1 MRHNA, CDR2 SNTAGT. Trimming stripped 2 bases from V and 2 bases from J, with 10 bases between. This CDR3 is built from 16 residues. The CDR3 bases are TGTGCCAGCAGTGACAGGTTACTGCCCTATAATTCACCCCTCCACTTT. This gives the protein CASSDRLLPYNSPLHF.

The V call is TRBV28, the J call TRBJ1-6; 7 nucleotides align to TRBD1. The CDR3 covers 16 residues. The germline V gene has CDR1 MDHEN and CDR2 SYDVKM. Losses at the gene ends were 6 bases for V and 9 bases for J; bases not matched to a gene: 14. CDR3 loop: CASRERQGYTGSPLHF. In DNA form, the CDR3 reads TGTGCCAGCAGAGAAAGACAGGGTTATACCGGTTCACCCCTCCACTTT.

The gene calls are TRBV7-2 and TRBJ2-7; perhaps TRBD1 as D (5 bases). Deletions cut 1 base from V and 3 bases from J, with 10 bases between. CDR3 length: 14 amino acids. Germline V gene lookup returns CDR1 SGHTA and CDR2 FQGNSA. CDR3 protein: CASSLEGTGYEQYF. As DNA, the CDR3 is TGTGCCAGCAGCTTAGAGGGAACAGGCTACGAGCAGTACTTC.

This clone was recorded once. The chain carries TRBV18 and TRBJ2-4; D might be TRBD2 (6 bases). CDR1 and CDR2 (germline): KGHSH, LQKENI. V dropped 3 bases and J dropped 1 base, with 13 bases sitting between them. This CDR3 contains 16 residues. CDR3 nucleotides: TGTGCCAGCTCACCCATCGGCGGGGTCGCCAAAAACATTCAGTACTTC. This sequence encodes CASSPIGGVAKNIQYF.

The gene calls are TRBV19 and TRBJ2-5; perhaps TRBD2 as D (6 bases). The CDR3 consists of 16 residues. CDR1 LNHDA and CDR2 SQIVND come from the germline V gene (reference sequence). The V end was cut by 5 bases, the J end by 2 bases, with 18 bases between. In DNA form, the CDR3 reads TGTGCCAGTAGTCCCGGAGGGGCGGGGCGGCAAGAGACCCAGTACTTC. This gives the protein CASSPGGAGRQETQYF.

J is TRBJ2-7 and V is TRBV27; 8 bases are a match to TRBD2. The length of the CDR3 is 14 residues. Germline-derived CDR1 and CDR2 are MNHEY and SMNVEV (reference sequence). With 2 bases clipped from V and 2 bases from J, the junction kept 2 bases outside the gene matches. The CDR3 DNA follows: TGTGCCAGCAGTTTACGGGGGGGGGCCTACGAGCAGTACTTC. Its translation is CASSLRGGAYEQYF.

Concerning this clone itself: The sample has other DNA sequences that encode this CDR3 too. J is TRBJ2-1 and V is TRBV7-2, with D uncertain. The germline gives CDR1 SGHTA, CDR2 FQGNSA. The V and J ends lost 2 bases and 0 bases respectively, with 8 bases between them. CDR3 length: 15 amino acids. CDR3 DNA sequence: TGTGCCAGCAGCTTAAGTGGCACCTCCTACAATGAGCAGTTCTTC. Translation: CASSLSGTSYNEQFF.

Comment on this clone: The same CDR3 can be traced to other DNA sequences in this sample. The chain carries TRBV11-2 and TRBJ1-1, with D unclear. V shed 2 bases and J shed 0 bases, with 7 bases lying between them. From germline, CDR1 is SGHAT and CDR2 FQNNGV. The CDR3 has 14 amino acids. Here the CDR3 DNA reads TGTGCCAGCAGCTTACAGAGGATGAACACTGAAGCTTTCTTT. Translated: CASSLQRMNTEAFF.

This clone was seen once. V and J are TRBV19 and TRBJ2-2; tentatively, D is TRBD2 (5 bases). The CDR3 has 14 residues. Germline V lookup: CDR1 LNHDA, CDR2 SQIVND (reference sequence). V was cut by 4 bases and J by 0 bases, with 6 bases left in between. Here the CDR3 reads CASSSSANTGELFF. The CDR3 bases are TGTGCCAGTAGTAGTAGCGCGAACACCGGGGAGCTGTTTTTT.

The chain uses TRBV7-9 and TRBJ2-3, with 7 bases aligning to TRBD1. Per germline, CDR1 SEHNR and CDR2 FQNEAQ (reference sequence). Unmatched junction bases numbered 10, after V lost 4 bases and J lost 0 bases. The CDR3 has 17 residues. The CDR3 nucleotides are TGTGCCAGCAGCTCAGAAAGGACAGGCCCTAGCACAGATACGCAGTATTTT. The encoded protein is CASSSERTGPSTDTQYF.